A selection of T cell receptor beta chains follows, all from one sample in a study of blood T cells in healthy people across ages. TCRdb fed the 5' RACE reads into MiXCR, producing one record per CDR3 protein. The sample has 800,000 to 950,000 distinct CDR3 sequences, around 48% seen once. The sample taken for sequencing was blood. All receptors derive from a man between 25 and 39 years old in good health. CDR3s include the opening cysteine and the closing phenylalanine or tryptophan. D genes are given only for firm matches. Size tells how often a clone was seen (once, few, many) or the class of an expanded clone, and some rows leave it out.

CDR3 DNA | CDR3 protein | clone size | V gene | D gene | J gene
TGTGCCAGCAACCCTAGCGGGGGGCCGATTAATGAGCAGTTCTTC | CASNPSGGPINEQFF | . | TRBV4-2 | TRBD2 | TRBJ2-1
TGTGCCAGCAGTTTACGACGAGGGGTGGGCACTGAAGCTTTCTTT | CASSLRRGVGTEAFF | . | TRBV28 | . | TRBJ1-1
TGTGCCAGCAGTTACTCACTAGCGGGACCCTCCTACAATGAGCAGTTCTTC | CASSYSLAGPSYNEQFF | many | TRBV6-2/TRBV6-3 | TRBD2 | TRBJ2-1
TGTGCCAGCGGTTTACAGGGGGCGTCGCAGTATTTT | CASGLQGASQYF | few | TRBV13 | TRBD1 | TRBJ2-3
TGTGCCAGCAGTTTGGGGACGGGACAGGCCGACTATGGCTACACCTTC | CASSLGTGQADYGYTF | . | TRBV12-3/TRBV12-4 | TRBD1 | TRBJ1-2
TGTGCCAGTTTGGGGATTTCAGATACGGAATATTTT | CASLGISDTEYF | . | TRBV12-3/TRBV12-4 | . | TRBJ2-3
TGCAGTGCTCTGGGCTGGTTCGGAGAGTTAGAGACCCAGTACTTC | CSALGWFGELETQYF | few | TRBV20-1 | . | TRBJ2-5
TGTGCCAGCAGCTTAGTCTGGATCAATGAGCAGTACTTC | CASSLVWINEQYF | . | TRBV7-2 | . | TRBJ2-4
TGTGCCAGCAGCCTCCGGGTCGTCAATCAGCCCCAGCATTTT | CASSLRVVNQPQHF | once | TRBV5-6 | . | TRBJ1-5
TGCGCCAGCAGCTCAGACACAGATACGCAGTATTTT | CASSSDTDTQYF | many | TRBV27 | . | TRBJ2-3
TGTGCCAGCAGCTTCCCGAGACTAGCGGGGGCCAACACAGATACGCAGTATTTT | CASSFPRLAGANTDTQYF | . | TRBV7-2 | TRBD2 | TRBJ2-3
TGTGCCAGCAGCTTAGGACTAGCGGACCTACCCCAAGAGACCCAGTACTTC | CASSLGLADLPQETQYF | few | TRBV7-2 | TRBD2 | TRBJ2-5
TGCGCCAGCAGTGTCACGGGGCAGATAAATGAAAAACTGTTTTTT | CASSVTGQINEKLFF | . | TRBV5-1 | . | TRBJ1-4
TGTGCTAGTGGTTTAAAAACGGGACTTTCAGATACGCAGTATTTT | CASGLKTGLSDTQYF | once | TRBV12-5 | . | TRBJ2-3
TGCAGTGCTAGAGATCCGGGGACCAATCAGCCCCAGCATTTT | CSARDPGTNQPQHF | . | TRBV20-1 | . | TRBJ1-5
TGTGCCAGCAGTCAGATAACTGCTGAGAATGAGCAGTTCTTC | CASSQITAENEQFF | few | TRBV3-1 | . | TRBJ2-1
TGTGCCAGCAGTACTACCACTAGAACAAACACTGAAGCTTTCTTT | CASSTTTRTNTEAFF | . | TRBV6-5 | . | TRBJ1-1
TGTGCCAGCAGCCAAGATAGAGGACAGGGGCATGGCTACACCTTC | CASSQDRGQGHGYTF | . | TRBV3-1 | TRBD1 | TRBJ1-2
TGTGCCAGCAGCTTGGCGACAGGGGAGCGGTACGGCTACACCTTC | CASSLATGERYGYTF | . | TRBV11-1 | TRBD1 | TRBJ1-2
TGTGCCAGCAGAGGAGTAGCGCCCGGGGAGCTGTTTTTT | CASRGVAPGELFF | once | TRBV7-2 | . | TRBJ2-2
TGCAGTGCTAGGACAGGCAGGGGGCCCAGTGAAGCTTTCTTT | CSARTGRGPSEAFF | . | TRBV20-1 | TRBD1 | TRBJ1-1
TGTGCCAGCAATCAGGGACTACCCGCAGATACGCAGTATTTT | CASNQGLPADTQYF | . | TRBV2 | TRBD2 | TRBJ2-3
TGTGCCATCCGGGCGGAGGGAAATACAGAGACCCAGTACTTC | CAIRAEGNTETQYF | . | TRBV10-3 | . | TRBJ2-5
TGTGCCAGCAGCGAGGAGGGAAATGAGCAGTTCTTC | CASSEEGNEQFF | . | TRBV6-5 | . | TRBJ2-1
TGTGCCACCTTGCAGGGGGTTCCCTACGAGCAGTACTTC | CATLQGVPYEQYF | few | TRBV28 | TRBD1 | TRBJ2-7
TGTGCCAACAGCTTAATTGACAGCCAAGAGACCCAGTACTTC | CANSLIDSQETQYF | . | TRBV7-6 | . | TRBJ2-5
TGCAGCGTTGAGAGCAGGGTGGGGACAGATACGCAGTATTTT | CSVESRVGTDTQYF | few | TRBV29-1 | . | TRBJ2-3
TGTGCCATCAGTGGGACACCCCAAGAGACCCAGTTCTTC | CAISGTPQETQFF | . | TRBV10-3 | . | TRBJ2-1
TGTGCCAGCAGCGCCGGGGACGGGAATCAGCCCCAGCATTTT | CASSAGDGNQPQHF | . | TRBV11-2 | . | TRBJ1-5
TGTGCCAGCACCCCCGGGGGGTACGCTGAAGCTTTCTTT | CASTPGGYAEAFF | . | TRBV12-3/TRBV12-4 | . | TRBJ1-1
TGCGCCAGCAGTTTGGCCCGGGAATCCTACAATGAGCAGTTCTTC | CASSLARESYNEQFF | . | TRBV5-1 | . | TRBJ2-1
TGTGCCAGCAGCTCCTTGGGGGGAGATGGCCACAATGAGCAGTTCTTC | CASSSLGGDGHNEQFF | few | TRBV7-2 | . | TRBJ2-1
TGTGCCAGCAGCCCCCCCGAGGCCAAAAACATTCAGTACTTC | CASSPPEAKNIQYF | . | TRBV4-2 | . | TRBJ2-4
TGTGCCAGCAGTGAGCTGAGTGGAAATTCACCCCTCCACTTT | CASSELSGNSPLHF | . | TRBV6-1 | . | TRBJ1-6
TGTGCCAGCAGCTTTATGGTTCCTGAGCAGTACTTC | CASSFMVPEQYF | . | TRBV11-3 | . | TRBJ2-7
TGTGCCAGCTCACCTGATCAGGCAGATACGCAGTATTTT | CASSPDQADTQYF | . | TRBV18 | . | TRBJ2-3
TGCGCCAGCAGCTTGGGAACAGGGGAGGGGAACACTGAAGCTTTCTTT | CASSLGTGEGNTEAFF | few | TRBV5-1 | TRBD1 | TRBJ1-1
TGCAGTGCTCTCGGGACAGCCAGCTACGAGCAGTACTTC | CSALGTASYEQYF | . | TRBV20-1 | TRBD1 | TRBJ2-7
TGTGCCAGCAGCCACATGGGGACCGGAGTCCAGTACTTC | CASSHMGTGVQYF | few | TRBV3-1 | . | TRBJ2-5
TGCAGCCTTCAGGGGTCCCGAGGTGAGCAGTTCTTC | CSLQGSRGEQFF | . | TRBV29-1 | . | TRBJ2-1
TGTGCCAGCAGTTTATTACAGACCTACGAGCAGTACTTC | CASSLLQTYEQYF | . | TRBV27 | . | TRBJ2-7
TGCAGCGTTGAACCCCAAGGACAGTACCAAGAGACCCAGTACTTC | CSVEPQGQYQETQYF | . | TRBV29-1 | . | TRBJ2-5
TGTGCCAGCAGTTACTCGCGGCCTCCAGGGGCCAACGTCCTGACTTTC | CASSYSRPPGANVLTF | . | TRBV6-5 | . | TRBJ2-6
TGTGCCAGCAGCGTAGCCGTTCCGACTAGGATCCAAGAGACCCAGTACTTC | CASSVAVPTRIQETQYF | few | TRBV9 | . | TRBJ2-5